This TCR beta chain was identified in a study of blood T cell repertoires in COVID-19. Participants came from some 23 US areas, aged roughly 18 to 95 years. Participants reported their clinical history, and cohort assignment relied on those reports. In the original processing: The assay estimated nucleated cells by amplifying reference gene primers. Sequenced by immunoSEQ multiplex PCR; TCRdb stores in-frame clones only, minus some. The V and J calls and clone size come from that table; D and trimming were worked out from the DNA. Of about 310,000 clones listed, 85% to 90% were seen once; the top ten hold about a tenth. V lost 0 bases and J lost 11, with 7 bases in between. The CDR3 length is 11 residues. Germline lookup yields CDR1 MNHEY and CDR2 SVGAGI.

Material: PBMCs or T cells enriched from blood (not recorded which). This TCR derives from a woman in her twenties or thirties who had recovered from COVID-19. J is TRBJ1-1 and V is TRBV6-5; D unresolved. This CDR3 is CASSYSSEAFF. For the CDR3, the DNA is TGTGCCAGCAGTTACTCGTCGGAGGCTTTCTTT.